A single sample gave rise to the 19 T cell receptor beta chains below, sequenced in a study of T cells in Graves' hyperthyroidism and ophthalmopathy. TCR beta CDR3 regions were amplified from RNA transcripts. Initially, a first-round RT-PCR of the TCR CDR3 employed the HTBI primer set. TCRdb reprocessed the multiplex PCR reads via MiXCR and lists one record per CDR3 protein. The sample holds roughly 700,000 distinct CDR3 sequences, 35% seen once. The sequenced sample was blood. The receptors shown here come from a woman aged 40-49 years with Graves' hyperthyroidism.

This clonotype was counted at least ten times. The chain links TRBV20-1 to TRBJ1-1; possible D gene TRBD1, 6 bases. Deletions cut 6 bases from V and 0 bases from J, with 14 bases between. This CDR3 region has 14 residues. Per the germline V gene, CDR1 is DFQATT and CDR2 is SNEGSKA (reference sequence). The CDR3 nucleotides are TGCAGTGCCGGCAACAGGGTTGTGAACACTGAAGCTTTCTTT. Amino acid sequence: CSAGNRVVNTEAFF.

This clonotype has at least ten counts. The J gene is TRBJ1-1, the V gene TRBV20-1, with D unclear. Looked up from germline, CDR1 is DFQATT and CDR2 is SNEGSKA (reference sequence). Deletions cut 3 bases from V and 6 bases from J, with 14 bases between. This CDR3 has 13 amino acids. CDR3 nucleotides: TGCAGTGCTAGTCCGCGATCCCAGGCTGAAGCTTTCTTT. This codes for CSASPRSQAEAFF.

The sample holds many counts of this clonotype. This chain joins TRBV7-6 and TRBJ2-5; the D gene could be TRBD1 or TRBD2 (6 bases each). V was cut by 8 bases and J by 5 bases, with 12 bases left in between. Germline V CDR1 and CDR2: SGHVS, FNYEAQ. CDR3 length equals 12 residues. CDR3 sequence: CASGGPGETQYF. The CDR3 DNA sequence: TGTGCCAGCGGGGGGCCCGGGGAGACCCAGTACTTC.

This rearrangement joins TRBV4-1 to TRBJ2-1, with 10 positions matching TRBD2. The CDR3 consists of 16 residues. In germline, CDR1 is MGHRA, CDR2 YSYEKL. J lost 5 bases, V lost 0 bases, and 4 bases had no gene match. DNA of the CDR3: TGCGCCAGCAGCCAAGATCGCCTAGCGGGGGACAATGAGCAGTTCTTC. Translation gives CASSQDRLAGDNEQFF.

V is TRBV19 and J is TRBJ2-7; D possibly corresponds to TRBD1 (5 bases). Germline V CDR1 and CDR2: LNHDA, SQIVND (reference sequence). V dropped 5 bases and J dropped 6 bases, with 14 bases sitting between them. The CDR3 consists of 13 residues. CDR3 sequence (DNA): TGTGCCAGTAGTCTAAGGGCGGACACCGAGCAGTACTTC. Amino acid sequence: CASSLRADTEQYF.

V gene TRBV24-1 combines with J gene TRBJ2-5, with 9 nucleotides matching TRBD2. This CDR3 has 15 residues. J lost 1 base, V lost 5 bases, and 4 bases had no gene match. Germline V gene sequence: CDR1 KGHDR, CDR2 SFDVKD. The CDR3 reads CATSVRREGQETQYF. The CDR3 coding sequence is TGTGCCACCAGTGTAAGGCGGGAGGGCCAAGAGACCCAGTACTTC.

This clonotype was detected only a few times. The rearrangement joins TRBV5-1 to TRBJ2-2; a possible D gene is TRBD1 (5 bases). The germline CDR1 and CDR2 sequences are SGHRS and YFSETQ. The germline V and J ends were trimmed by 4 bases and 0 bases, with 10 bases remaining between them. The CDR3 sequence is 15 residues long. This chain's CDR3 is CASSVDTTNTGELFF. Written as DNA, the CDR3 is TGCGCCAGCAGCGTGGACACCACGAACACCGGGGAGCTGTTTTTT.

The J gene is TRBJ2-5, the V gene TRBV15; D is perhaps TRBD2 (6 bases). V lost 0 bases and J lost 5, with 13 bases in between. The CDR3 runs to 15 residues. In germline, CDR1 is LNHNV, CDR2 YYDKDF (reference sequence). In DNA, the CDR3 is TGTGCCACCAGCAGAGATACCGGGAGAGTGGAGACCCAGTACTTC. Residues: CATSRDTGRVETQYF.

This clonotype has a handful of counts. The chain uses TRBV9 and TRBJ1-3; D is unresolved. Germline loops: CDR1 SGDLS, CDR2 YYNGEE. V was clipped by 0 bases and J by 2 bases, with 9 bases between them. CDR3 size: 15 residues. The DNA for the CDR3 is TGTGCCAGCAGCGTAGGGGGATTAACTGGAAACACCATATATTTT. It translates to CASSVGGLTGNTIYF. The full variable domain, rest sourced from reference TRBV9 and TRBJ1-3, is DSGVTQTPKHLITATGQRVTLRCSPRSGDLSVYWYQQSLDQGLQFLIQYYNGEERAKGNILERFSAQQFPDLHSELNLSSLELGDSALYFCASSVGGLTGNTIYFGEGSWLTVV.

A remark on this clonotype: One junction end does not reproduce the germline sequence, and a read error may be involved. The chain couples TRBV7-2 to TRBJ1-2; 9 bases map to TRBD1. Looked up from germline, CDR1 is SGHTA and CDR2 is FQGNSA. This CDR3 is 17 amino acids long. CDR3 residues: CASSQRTGDAPNYGYTF. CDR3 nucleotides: TGCGCCAGCAGCCAAAGGACAGGGGACGCCCCTAACTATGGCTACACCTTC.

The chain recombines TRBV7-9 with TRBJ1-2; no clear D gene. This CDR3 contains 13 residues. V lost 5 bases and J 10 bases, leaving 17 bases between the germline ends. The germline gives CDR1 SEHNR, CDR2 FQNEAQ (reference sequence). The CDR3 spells CASSPADLKVYTF. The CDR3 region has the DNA TGTGCCAGCAGCCCGGCGGACCTTAAGGTCTACACCTTC.

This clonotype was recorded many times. CDR3 in amino acids: CASSFKPSSGNTIYF. CDR3 DNA sequence: TGCGCCAGCAGCTTTAAACCGAGCTCTGGAAACACCATATATTTT. The V gene is TRBV5-1, the J gene TRBJ1-3; D remains unclear. CDR1 SGHRS and CDR2 YFSETQ come from the germline V gene. V lost 2 bases, J lost 0 bases, and 9 bases lay in between. The CDR3 has 15 residues.

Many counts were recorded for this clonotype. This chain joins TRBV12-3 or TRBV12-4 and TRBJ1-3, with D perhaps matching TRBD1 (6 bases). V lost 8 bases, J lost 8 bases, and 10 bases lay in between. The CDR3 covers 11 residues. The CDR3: CASGQGHTIYF. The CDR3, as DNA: TGTGCCAGCGGGCAGGGGCACACCATATATTTT.

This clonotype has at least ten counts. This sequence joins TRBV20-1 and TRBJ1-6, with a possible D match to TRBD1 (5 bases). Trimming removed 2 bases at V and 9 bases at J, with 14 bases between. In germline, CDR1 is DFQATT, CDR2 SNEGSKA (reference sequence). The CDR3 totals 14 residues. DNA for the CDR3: TGCAGTGCTAGATCCCAGGGTCCAAGTTCACCCCTCCACTTT. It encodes CSARSQGPSSPLHF.

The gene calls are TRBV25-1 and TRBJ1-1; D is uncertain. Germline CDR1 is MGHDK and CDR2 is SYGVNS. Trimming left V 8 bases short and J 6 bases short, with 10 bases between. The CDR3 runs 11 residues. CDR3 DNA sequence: TGTGCCAGCGTACTGGGGTCTGAAGCTTTCTTT. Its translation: CASVLGSEAFF. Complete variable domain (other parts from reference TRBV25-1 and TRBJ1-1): EADIYQTPRYLVIGTGKKITLECSQTMGHDKMYWYQQDPGMELHLIHYSYGVNSTEKGDLSSESTVSRIRTEHFPLTLESARPSHTSQYLCASVLGSEAFFGQGTRLTVV.

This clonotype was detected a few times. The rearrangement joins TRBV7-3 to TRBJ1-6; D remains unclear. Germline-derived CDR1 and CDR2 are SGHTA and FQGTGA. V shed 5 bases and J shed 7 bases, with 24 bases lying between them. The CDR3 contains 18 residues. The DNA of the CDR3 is TGTGCCAGCAGCCAAGTGTCAACACTCATACTGAGGAATTCACCCCTCCACTTT. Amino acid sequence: CASSQVSTLILRNSPLHF.

The CDR3 region is CAISHRGPLNTEAFF. CDR3 nucleotide sequence: TGTGCCATCAGTCACAGGGGGCCCTTGAACACTGAAGCTTTCTTT. This chain uses TRBV10-3 with TRBJ1-1; TRBD1 matches at 9 bases. The CDR3 covers 15 residues. Trimming cost V 5 bases and J 0 bases; bases outside gene matches: 4. CDR1 ENHRY and CDR2 SYGVKD come from the germline V gene.

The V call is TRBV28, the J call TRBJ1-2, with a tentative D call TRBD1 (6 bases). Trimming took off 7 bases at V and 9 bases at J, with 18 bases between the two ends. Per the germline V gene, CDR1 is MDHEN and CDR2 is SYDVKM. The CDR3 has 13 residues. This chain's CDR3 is CASTTGGRWSYTF. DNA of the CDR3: TGTGCCAGCACCACCGGGGGGCGGTGGAGCTACACCTTC.

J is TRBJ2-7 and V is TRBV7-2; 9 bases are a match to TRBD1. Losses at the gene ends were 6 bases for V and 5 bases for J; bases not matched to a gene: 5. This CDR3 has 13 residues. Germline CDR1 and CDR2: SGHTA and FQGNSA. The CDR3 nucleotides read TGTGCCAGCAGTGTCAGACAGGGGGACGAGCAGTACTTC. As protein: CASSVRQGDEQYF. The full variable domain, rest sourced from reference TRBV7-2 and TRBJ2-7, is GAGVSQSPSNKVTEKGKDVELRCDPISGHTALYWYRQSLGQGLEFLIYFQGNSAPDKSGLPSDRFSAERTGGSVSTLTIQRTQQEDSAVYLCASSVRQGDEQYFGPGTRLTVT.